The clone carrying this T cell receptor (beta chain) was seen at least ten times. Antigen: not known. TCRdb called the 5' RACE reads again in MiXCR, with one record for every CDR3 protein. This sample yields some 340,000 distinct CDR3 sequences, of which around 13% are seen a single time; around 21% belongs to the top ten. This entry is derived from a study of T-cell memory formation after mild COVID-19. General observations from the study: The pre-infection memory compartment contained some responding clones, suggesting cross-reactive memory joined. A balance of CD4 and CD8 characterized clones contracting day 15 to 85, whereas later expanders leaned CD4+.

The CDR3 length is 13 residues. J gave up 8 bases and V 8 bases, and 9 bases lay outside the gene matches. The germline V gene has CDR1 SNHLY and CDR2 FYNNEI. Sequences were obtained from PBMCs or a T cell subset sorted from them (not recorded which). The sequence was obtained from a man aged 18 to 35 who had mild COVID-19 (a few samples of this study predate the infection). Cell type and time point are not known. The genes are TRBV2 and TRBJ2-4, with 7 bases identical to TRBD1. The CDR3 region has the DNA TGTGCCAGCGGTGGACAGGAGAATTACATTCAGTACTTC. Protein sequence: CASGGQENYIQYF.